The sequence of this T cell receptor beta chain was determined in a study of cytomegalovirus exposure and HLA in healthy donors. PCR used 60 Vbeta primers and 13 Jbeta primers. Method: immunoSEQ multiplex PCR; TCRdb's copy keeps in-frame clones and lacks some. The sample has approximately 110,000 clones; more than 9.5% are singletons. The V and J ends lost 5 bases and 4 bases, in that order; junction bases with no gene match: 9. The length of the CDR3 is 15 residues. From germline, CDR1 is SEHNR and CDR2 FQNEAQ (reference sequence). The sequence was obtained from a man between 35 and 55 years old in good health and CMV-seropositive. The sequencing sample was made of PBMCs. This chain links TRBV7-9 with TRBJ2-7, with TRBD1 matching over 9 bases. The CDR3 loop is CASSPPGTGKYEQYF. CDR3 coding DNA: TGTGCCAGCAGCCCACCCGGGACAGGGAAGTACGAGCAGTACTTC. Full variable domain (missing parts from reference TRBV7-9 and TRBJ2-7): DTGVSQNPRHKITKRGQNVTFRCDPISEHNRLYWYRQTLGQGPEFLTYFQNEAQLEKSRLLSDRFSAERPKGSFSTLEIQRTEQGDSAMYLCASSPPGTGKYEQYFGPGTRLTVT.